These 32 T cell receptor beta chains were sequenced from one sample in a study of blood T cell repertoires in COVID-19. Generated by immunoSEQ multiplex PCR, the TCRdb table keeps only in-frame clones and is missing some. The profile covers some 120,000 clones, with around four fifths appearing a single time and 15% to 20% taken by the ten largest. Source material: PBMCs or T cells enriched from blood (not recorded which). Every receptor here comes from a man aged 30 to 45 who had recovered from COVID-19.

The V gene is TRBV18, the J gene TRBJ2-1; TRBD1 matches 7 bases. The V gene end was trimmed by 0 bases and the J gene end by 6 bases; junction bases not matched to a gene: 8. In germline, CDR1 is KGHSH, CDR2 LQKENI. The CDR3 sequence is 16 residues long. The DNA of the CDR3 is TGTGCCAGCTCACCACCTGGTCAGGCAGGGGGCAATGAGCAGTTCTTC. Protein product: CASSPPGQAGGNEQFF.

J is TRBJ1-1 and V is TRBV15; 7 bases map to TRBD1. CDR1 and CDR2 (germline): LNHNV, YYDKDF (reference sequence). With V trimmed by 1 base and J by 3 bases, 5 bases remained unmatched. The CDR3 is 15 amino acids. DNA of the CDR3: TGTGCCACCAGCAGAGGGCACAGGGGAGACACTGAAGCTTTCTTT. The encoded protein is CATSRGHRGDTEAFF. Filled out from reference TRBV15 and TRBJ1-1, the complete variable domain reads DAMVIQNPRYQVTQFGKPVTLSCSQTLNHNVMYWYQQKSSQAPKLLFHYYDKDFNNEADTPDNFQSRRPNTSFCFLDIRSPGLGDTAMYLCATSRGHRGDTEAFFGQGTRLTVV.

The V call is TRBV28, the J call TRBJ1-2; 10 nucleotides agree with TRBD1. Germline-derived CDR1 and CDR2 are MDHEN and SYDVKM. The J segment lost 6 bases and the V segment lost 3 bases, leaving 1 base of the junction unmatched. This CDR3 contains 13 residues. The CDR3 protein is CASSFGTGDGYTF. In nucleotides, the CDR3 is TGTGCCAGCAGTTTTGGGACAGGGGATGGCTACACCTTC.

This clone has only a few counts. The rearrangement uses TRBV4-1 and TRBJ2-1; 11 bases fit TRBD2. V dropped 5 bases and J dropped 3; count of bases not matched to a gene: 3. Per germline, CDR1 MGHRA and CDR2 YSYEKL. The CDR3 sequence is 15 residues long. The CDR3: CASSTLAGVYNEQFF. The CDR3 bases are TGCGCCAGCAGCACACTAGCGGGAGTCTACAATGAGCAGTTCTTC.

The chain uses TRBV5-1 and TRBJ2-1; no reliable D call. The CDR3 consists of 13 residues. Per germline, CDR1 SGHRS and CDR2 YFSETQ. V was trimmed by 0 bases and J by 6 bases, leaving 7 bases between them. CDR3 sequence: CASSLGASNEQFF. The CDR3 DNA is TGCGCCAGCAGCTTGGGAGCTAGCAATGAGCAGTTCTTC.

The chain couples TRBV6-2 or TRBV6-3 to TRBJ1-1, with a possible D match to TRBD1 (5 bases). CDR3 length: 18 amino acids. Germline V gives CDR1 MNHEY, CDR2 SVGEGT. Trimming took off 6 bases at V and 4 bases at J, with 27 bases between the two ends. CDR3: CASSFPRVLVEQRTEAFF. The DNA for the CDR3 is TGTGCCAGCAGCTTTCCCAGGGTACTCGTGGAACAGCGCACTGAAGCTTTCTTT.

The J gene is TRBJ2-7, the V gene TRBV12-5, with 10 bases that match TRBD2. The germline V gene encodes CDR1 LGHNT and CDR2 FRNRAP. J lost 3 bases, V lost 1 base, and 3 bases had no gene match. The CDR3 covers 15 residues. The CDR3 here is CASGLARLAGYEQYF. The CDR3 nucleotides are TGTGCTAGTGGTTTGGCGAGACTAGCGGGCTACGAGCAGTACTTC.

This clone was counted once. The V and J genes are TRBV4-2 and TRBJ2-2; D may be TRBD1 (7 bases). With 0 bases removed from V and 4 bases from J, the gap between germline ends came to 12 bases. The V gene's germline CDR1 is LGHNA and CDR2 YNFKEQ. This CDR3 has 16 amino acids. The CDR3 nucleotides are TGTGCCAGCAGCCAAGATCCAGGGGGGAGCACCGGGGAGCTGTTTTTT. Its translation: CASSQDPGGSTGELFF.

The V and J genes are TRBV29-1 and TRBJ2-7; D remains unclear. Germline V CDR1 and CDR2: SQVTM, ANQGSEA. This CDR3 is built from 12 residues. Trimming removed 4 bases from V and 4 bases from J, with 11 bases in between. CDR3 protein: CSVADFPYEQYF. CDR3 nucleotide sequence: TGCAGCGTTGCAGATTTTCCTTACGAGCAGTACTTC.

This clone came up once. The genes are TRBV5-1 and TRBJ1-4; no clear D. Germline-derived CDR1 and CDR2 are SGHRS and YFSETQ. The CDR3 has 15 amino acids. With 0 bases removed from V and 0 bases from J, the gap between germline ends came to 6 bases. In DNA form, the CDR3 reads TGCGCCAGCAGCTTGGACTCATCAACTAATGAAAAACTGTTTTTT. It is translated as CASSLDSSTNEKLFF.

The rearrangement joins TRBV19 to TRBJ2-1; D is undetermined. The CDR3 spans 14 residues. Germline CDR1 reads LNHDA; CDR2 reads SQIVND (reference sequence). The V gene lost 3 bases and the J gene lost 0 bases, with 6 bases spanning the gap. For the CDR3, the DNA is TGTGCCAGTAGTATGTCGAGCTCCTACAATGAGCAGTTCTTC. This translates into CASSMSSSYNEQFF.

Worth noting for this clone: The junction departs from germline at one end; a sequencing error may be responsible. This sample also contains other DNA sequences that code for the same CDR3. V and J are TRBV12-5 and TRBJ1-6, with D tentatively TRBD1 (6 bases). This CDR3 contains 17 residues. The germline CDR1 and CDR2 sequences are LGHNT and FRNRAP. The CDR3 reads CASGLSTTGQHNSPLHF. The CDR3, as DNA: TGTGCTAGTGGTTTGTCGACGACGGGACAACATAATTCACCTCTCCACTTT.

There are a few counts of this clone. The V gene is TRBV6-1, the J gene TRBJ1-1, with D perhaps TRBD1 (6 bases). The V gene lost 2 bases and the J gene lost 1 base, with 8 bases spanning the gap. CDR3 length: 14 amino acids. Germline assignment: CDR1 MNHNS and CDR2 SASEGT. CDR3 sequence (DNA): TGTGCCAGCAGTGAAACACAGGGGAACACTGAAGCTTTCTTT. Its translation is CASSETQGNTEAFF.

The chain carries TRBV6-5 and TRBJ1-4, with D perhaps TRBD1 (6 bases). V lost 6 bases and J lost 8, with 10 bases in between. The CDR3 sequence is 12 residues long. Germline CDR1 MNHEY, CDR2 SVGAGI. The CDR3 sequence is CASRRGTEKLFF. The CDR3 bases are TGTGCCAGCAGGCGAGGGACAGAAAAACTGTTTTTT.

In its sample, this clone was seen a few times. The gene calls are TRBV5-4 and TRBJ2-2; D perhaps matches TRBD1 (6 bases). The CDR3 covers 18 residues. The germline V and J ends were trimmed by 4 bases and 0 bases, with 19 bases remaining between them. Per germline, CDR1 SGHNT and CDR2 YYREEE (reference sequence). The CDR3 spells CASSAGDRIGPNTGELFF. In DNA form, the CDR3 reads TGTGCCAGCAGCGCCGGAGACAGGATAGGGCCGAACACCGGGGAGCTGTTTTTT. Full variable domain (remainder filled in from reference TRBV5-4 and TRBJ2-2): ETGVTQSPTHLIKTRGQQVTLRCSSQSGHNTVSWYQQALGQGPQFIFQYYREEENGRGNFPPRFSGLQFPNYSSELNVNALELDDSALYLCASSAGDRIGPNTGELFFGEGSRLTVL.

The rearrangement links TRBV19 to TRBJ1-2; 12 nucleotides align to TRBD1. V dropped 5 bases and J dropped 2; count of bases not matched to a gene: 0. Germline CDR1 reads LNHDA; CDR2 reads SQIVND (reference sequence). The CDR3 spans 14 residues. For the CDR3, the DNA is TGTGCCAGTAGTGGGACAGGGGGCAACTATGGCTACACCTTC. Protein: CASSGTGGNYGYTF.

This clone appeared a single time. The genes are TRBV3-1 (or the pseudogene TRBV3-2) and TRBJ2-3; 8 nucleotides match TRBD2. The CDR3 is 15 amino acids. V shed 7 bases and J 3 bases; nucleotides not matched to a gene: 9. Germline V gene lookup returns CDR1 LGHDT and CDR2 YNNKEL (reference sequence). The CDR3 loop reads CASTLGPSGTDTQYF. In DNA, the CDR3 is TGTGCCAGCACTCTGGGGCCTAGCGGGACAGATACGCAGTATTTT.

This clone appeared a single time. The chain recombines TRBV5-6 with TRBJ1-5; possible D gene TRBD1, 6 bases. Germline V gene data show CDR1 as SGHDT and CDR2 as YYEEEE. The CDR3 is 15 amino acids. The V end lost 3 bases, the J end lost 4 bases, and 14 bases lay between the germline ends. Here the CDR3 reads CASSYRQAENQPQHF. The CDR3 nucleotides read TGTGCCAGCAGCTACCGACAGGCCGAAAATCAGCCCCAGCATTTT.

The CDR3 loop is CASSQSPGTGGPNQPQHF. Written as DNA, the CDR3 is TGTGCCAGCAGCCAATCTCCGGGTACGGGAGGGCCCAATCAGCCCCAGCATTTT. V is TRBV16 and J is TRBJ1-5; D is unclear. CDR1 and CDR2 from the germline V gene are KGHSY and FQNENV. The CDR3 covers 18 residues. Trimming removed 0 bases at V and 3 bases at J, with 18 bases between.

The CDR3 bases are TGTGCCAGCCTACCAGGAGGGGCTCACACTGAAGCTTTCTTT. It codes for CASLPGGAHTEAFF. The chain combines TRBV27 with TRBJ1-1, with D possibly being TRBD1 (5 bases). Germline V gene lookup returns CDR1 MNHEY and CDR2 SMNVEV (reference sequence). This CDR3 has 14 residues. Deletions cut 8 bases from V and 3 bases from J, with 16 bases between.

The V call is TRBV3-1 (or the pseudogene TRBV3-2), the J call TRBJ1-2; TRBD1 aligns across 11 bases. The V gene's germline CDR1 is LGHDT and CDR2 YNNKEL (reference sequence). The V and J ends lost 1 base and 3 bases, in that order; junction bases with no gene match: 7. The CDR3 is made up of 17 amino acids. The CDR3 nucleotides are TGTGCCAGCAGCCAAGGGGTAGGACAGGGGGCAGACTATGGCTACACCTTC. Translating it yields CASSQGVGQGADYGYTF.

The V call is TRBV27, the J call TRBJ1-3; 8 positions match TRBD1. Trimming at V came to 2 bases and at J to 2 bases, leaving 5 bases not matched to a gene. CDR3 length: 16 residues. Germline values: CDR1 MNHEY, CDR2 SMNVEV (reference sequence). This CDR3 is CASSLSARGPGNTIYF. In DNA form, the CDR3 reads TGTGCCAGCAGTTTAAGCGCCAGGGGGCCTGGAAACACCATATATTTT.

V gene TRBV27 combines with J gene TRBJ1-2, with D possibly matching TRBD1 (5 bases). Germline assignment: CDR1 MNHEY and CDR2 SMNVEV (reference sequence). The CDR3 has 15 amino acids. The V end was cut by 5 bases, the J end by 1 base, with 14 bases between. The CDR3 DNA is TGTGCCAGCAGTCCCGACAGCACCTTTAACTATGGCTACACCTTC. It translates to CASSPDSTFNYGYTF.

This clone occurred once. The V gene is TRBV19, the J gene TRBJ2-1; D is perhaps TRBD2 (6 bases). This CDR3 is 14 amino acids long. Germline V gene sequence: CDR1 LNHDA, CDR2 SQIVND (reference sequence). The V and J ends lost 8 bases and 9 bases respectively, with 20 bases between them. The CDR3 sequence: CASEVGRDVGEQFF. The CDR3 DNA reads TGTGCCAGTGAGGTGGGGCGGGACGTTGGTGAGCAGTTCTTC.

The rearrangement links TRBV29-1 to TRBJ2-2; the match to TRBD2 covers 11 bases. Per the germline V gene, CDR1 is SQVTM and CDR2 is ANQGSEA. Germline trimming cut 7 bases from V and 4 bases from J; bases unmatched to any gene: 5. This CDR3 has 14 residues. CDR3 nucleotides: TGCAGCGAGCTAGCGGGGGGTGGCACCGGGGAGCTGTTTTTT. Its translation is CSELAGGGTGELFF.

The CDR3 spells CASSRLATETQYF. The CDR3 nucleotides are TGTGCCAGCAGCAGACTAGCGACGGAGACCCAGTACTTC. J is TRBJ2-5 and V is TRBV12-3 or TRBV12-4; 8 bases agree with TRBD2. J lost 5 bases, V lost 6 bases, and 5 bases had no gene match. This CDR3 spans 13 amino acids.

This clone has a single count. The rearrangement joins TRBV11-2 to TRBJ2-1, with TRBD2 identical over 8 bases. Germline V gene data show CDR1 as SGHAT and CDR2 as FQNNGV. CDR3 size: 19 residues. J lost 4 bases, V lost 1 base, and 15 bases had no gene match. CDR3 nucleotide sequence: TGTGCCAGCAGCTTAGGGTTGTGGCGGGAGGCCGCTTTTTACAATGAGCAGTTCTTC. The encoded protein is CASSLGLWREAAFYNEQFF.

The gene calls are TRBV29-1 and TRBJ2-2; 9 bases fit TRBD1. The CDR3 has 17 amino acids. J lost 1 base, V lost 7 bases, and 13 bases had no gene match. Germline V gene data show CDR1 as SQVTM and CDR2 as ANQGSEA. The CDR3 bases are TGCAGCGCTGACATCGGCCCGGGACAGGGGAACACCGGGGAGCTGTTTTTT. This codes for CSADIGPGQGNTGELFF.

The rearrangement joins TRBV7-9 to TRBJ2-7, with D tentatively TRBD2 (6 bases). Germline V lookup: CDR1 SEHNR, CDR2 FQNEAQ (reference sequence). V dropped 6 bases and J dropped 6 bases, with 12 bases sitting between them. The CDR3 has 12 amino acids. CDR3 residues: CASSDGGSEQYV. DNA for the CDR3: TGTGCCAGCAGTGATGGGGGGAGCGAGCAGTACGTC.

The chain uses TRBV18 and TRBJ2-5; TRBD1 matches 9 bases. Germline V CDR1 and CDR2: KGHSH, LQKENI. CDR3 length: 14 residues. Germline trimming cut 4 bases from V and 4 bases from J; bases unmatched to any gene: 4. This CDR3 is CASSRTGGGETQYF. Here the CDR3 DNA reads TGTGCCAGCTCACGTACAGGGGGCGGAGAGACCCAGTACTTC.

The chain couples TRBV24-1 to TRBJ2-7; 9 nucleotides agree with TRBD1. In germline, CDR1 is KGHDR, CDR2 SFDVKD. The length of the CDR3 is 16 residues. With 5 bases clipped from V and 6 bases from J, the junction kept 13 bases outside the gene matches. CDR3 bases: TGTGCCACCAGTGTCGAACCGGGACAGGGTATGTTCGAGCAGTACTTC. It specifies CATSVEPGQGMFEQYF.

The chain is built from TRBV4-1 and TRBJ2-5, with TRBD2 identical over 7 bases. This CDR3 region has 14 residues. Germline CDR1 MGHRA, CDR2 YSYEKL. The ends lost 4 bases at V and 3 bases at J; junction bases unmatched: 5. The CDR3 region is CASSPAGIEETQYF. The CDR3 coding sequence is TGCGCCAGCAGCCCAGCGGGAATTGAAGAGACCCAGTACTTC.